These T cell receptor beta chains were read from a single sample in a study of shared clonotypes between healthy human individuals. The protocol was immunoSEQ multiplex PCR, while the TCRdb copy is restricted to in-frame clones and leaves out a portion. The data hold about 600,000 clones, with 97% observed a single time. The sequencing input was naive CD4+ T cells sorted from blood. These receptors were taken from a young woman in good health. Each CDR3 is given with its conserved first and last residue. The D gene is left open where the match is weak. Not all rows give a size; the values are once, few, many and, for expanded clones, a class.

TGTGCCAGCAGCGTAGGGACCGTGCAAGAGACCCAGTACTTC,CASSVGTVQETQYF,NA,once,TRBV9,TRBJ2-5
TGCGCCAGCAGCCAAGGAAGCCGGGAGTTGAGAGTCTTC,CASSQGSRELRVF,NA,once,TRBV4-1,TRBJ2-1
TGTGCCAGCAGTAACCTCAGGGATACCGGGGAGCTGTTTTTT,CASSNLRDTGELFF,NA,NA,TRBV28,TRBJ2-2
TGTGCCAGTAGGGCAGACTACTACGGGCAGTACTTC,CASRADYYGQYF,NA,NA,TRBV19,TRBJ2-7
TGTGCCAGCAGCTTTAGAGGCGGGATGAACACCGGGGAGCTGTTTTTT,CASSFRGGMNTGELFF,NA,once,TRBV11-2,TRBJ2-2
TGTGCCAGCAGCTTAGCCTCTAGTTTCCCCGGGGAGCTGTTTTTT,CASSLASSFPGELFF,NA,NA,TRBV7-8,TRBJ2-2
TGTGCCAGCTCGCGGTCGGGTAGCGGGAGCGGCGAGCAGTACTTC,CASSRSGSGSGEQYF,TRBD2,NA,TRBV18,TRBJ2-7
TGCGCCAGCAGCCCGGGACAGGGGGCTGGAGGCTACACCTTC,CASSPGQGAGGYTF,TRBD1,NA,TRBV5-1,TRBJ1-2
TGTGCCAGCAGCTTAAGTGTCCGTGGCGAGCAGTACTTC,CASSLSVRGEQYF,NA,NA,TRBV7-6,TRBJ2-7
TGTGCCAGCAGCCAAGATCACGACGGCGGCTATGGCTACACCTTC,CASSQDHDGGYGYTF,NA,NA,TRBV4-2,TRBJ1-2
TGTGCCAGCAGCCCGGGCTATTCGGGAGTATCCTACAATGAGCAGTTCTTC,CASSPGYSGVSYNEQFF,NA,NA,TRBV7-9,TRBJ2-1
TGTGCCAGCGGGAGGACAGGGAACACTGAAGCTTTCTTT,CASGRTGNTEAFF,TRBD1,NA,TRBV7-3,TRBJ1-1
TGTGCCTGGAGTGGGGTTGGGGAGCTGTTTTTT,CAWSGVGELFF,NA,NA,TRBV30,TRBJ2-2
TGCGCCAGCAGGGTTGAGGCCCAGCGAGAGCAGTTCTTC,CASRVEAQREQFF,NA,NA,TRBV5-1,TRBJ2-1
TGTGCCAGCAGGCGAGGGGTACGGGAGAACCAGGATGAGCAGTTCTTC,CASRRGVRENQDEQFF,NA,NA,TRBV9,TRBJ2-1
TGTGCCAGCAGCCCCGGTCGGTCCTACGAGCAGTACTTC,CASSPGRSYEQYF,NA,NA,TRBV28,TRBJ2-7
TGTGCCAGCAGCCAACCTGGGACAGGGGATGAAAAACTGTTTTTT,CASSQPGTGDEKLFF,TRBD1,NA,TRBV28,TRBJ1-4
TGTGCCGCCTGCTGTTCCGCTGGGGGAAACACCATATATTTT,CAACCSAGGNTIYF,NA,once,TRBV6-6,TRBJ1-3
TGTGCCAGCAGTGGCCAGCTGGTCCAGACTGAAGCTTTCTTT,CASSGQLVQTEAFF,NA,once,TRBV2,TRBJ1-1
TGTGCCAGCAGTTATGGACAGCGCTTCTCTGGGGCCAACGTCCTGACTTTC,CASSYGQRFSGANVLTF,NA,NA,TRBV7-6,TRBJ2-6
TGCGCCAGCAGCCAAGTATTGGCCCCGGCAGATACGCAGTATTTT,CASSQVLAPADTQYF,NA,NA,TRBV4-1,TRBJ2-3
TGTGCCAGCAGTGCCTACAGGGGGAACAACGAGCAGTACTTC,CASSAYRGNNEQYF,TRBD1,once,TRBV6-1,TRBJ2-7
TGTGCCAGCAGTCCACCGACAGCGAACACTGAAGCTTTCTTT,CASSPPTANTEAFF,NA,few,TRBV27,TRBJ1-1
TGTGCCAGCAGCCAAGGGACCTGGGGGGGACTATCCTACGAGCAGTACTTC,CASSQGTWGGLSYEQYF,TRBD2,NA,TRBV4-2,TRBJ2-7
TGTGCCACCTCAATGGATCGCAGGGAGGGAAACGAGCAGTACTTC,CATSMDRREGNEQYF,TRBD2,NA,TRBV27,TRBJ2-7
TGTGCCATCAGCGACAGGGGATTGAACACTGAAGCTTTCTTT,CAISDRGLNTEAFF,TRBD1,NA,TRBV10-3,TRBJ1-1
TGTGCCAGCAGCCAACTAGGGGTACAGGGTCACGAGCAGTACTTC,CASSQLGVQGHEQYF,NA,NA,TRBV13,TRBJ2-7
TGTGCCAGCTCGTCTGGGCCGGAGGGGGCGCGAGAGCAGTACTTC,CASSSGPEGAREQYF,NA,few,TRBV18,TRBJ2-7
TGCGCCAGCAGCGGGACCGCAGGGCAGTTCTTC,CASSGTAGQFF,NA,NA,TRBV10-1,TRBJ2-1
TGTGCCAGCAGCTTAGCGGGAGGTTCTTACGAGCAGTACTTC,CASSLAGGSYEQYF,NA,NA,TRBV7-8,TRBJ2-7
TGTGCCAGTGCTCAAGCCGGGACCACATACAATGAGCAGTTCTTC,CASAQAGTTYNEQFF,NA,NA,TRBV19,TRBJ2-1
TGTGCCAGCAGTGAACAAGGGACAGGGGACCCCTATAATTCACCCCTCCACTTT,CASSEQGTGDPYNSPLHF,TRBD1,NA,TRBV2,TRBJ1-6
TGTGCCAGCTCACCCCCCGGGACGCAGAACACTGAAGCTTTCTTT,CASSPPGTQNTEAFF,NA,NA,TRBV18,TRBJ1-1
TGCGCCAGCAGCCGATCAGGGACTAATGAAAAACTGTTTTTT,CASSRSGTNEKLFF,NA,NA,TRBV4-1,TRBJ1-4
TGTGCCAGCAGCCCACGGACTAGTCCAAGCACAGATACGCAGTATTTT,CASSPRTSPSTDTQYF,TRBD2,NA,TRBV9,TRBJ2-3
TGTGCCGCAAGCAGATTAGATACGCAGTATTTT,CAASRLDTQYF,NA,NA,TRBV10-3,TRBJ2-3
TGTGCCAGTAGTATAGGCACCGGGACCCAAGGGGAAGAGACCCAGTACTTC,CASSIGTGTQGEETQYF,NA,once,TRBV19,TRBJ2-5
TGTGCCAGCAGCTTGTTAGCGGGAGAGGCTTACAATGAGCAGTTCTTC,CASSLLAGEAYNEQFF,TRBD2,NA,TRBV11-2,TRBJ2-1
TGTGCCAGCAGCTTAAACAGGAACACTGAAGCTTTCTTT,CASSLNRNTEAFF,NA,once,TRBV11-2,TRBJ1-1
TGCGCCAGCAGCCAGGCAGTACCAACGGGACCGATCTATGGCTACACCTTC,CASSQAVPTGPIYGYTF,NA,NA,TRBV4-1,TRBJ1-2
TGCGCCAGCAGCCCGGGACTAGCGGGAGGAACTAGCACAGATACGCAGTATTTT,CASSPGLAGGTSTDTQYF,TRBD2,NA,TRBV5-1,TRBJ2-3
TGTGCCAGCAGTCCAGCCACATACTCAGATACGCAGTATTTT,CASSPATYSDTQYF,NA,NA,TRBV27,TRBJ2-3
TGCGCCAGCAGCCAACCTGGGACACTCCGTTACGGGCAGTACTTC,CASSQPGTLRYGQYF,NA,NA,TRBV4-1,TRBJ2-7
TGTGCCAGCAGCTCCTTTTACTATGGCTACACCTTC,CASSSFYYGYTF,NA,NA,TRBV11-3,TRBJ1-2
TGTGCCAGCAGTCGAGCGGGAGGGTGGACAGATACGCAGTATTTT,CASSRAGGWTDTQYF,TRBD2,NA,TRBV6-5,TRBJ2-3
TGTGCCAGCTCTCTCGGGACAGACACCGGGGAGCTGTTTTTT,CASSLGTDTGELFF,TRBD1,NA,TRBV18,TRBJ2-2
TGTGCCAGCTCACCTGTACAGGGTCCCTATAATGAGCAGTTCTTC,CASSPVQGPYNEQFF,NA,NA,TRBV18,TRBJ2-1
TGTGCCAGTAGTCCCGGGCTAGCGGGACGCAATGAGCAGTTCTTC,CASSPGLAGRNEQFF,TRBD2,NA,TRBV19,TRBJ2-1
TGTGCCAGCACAACGTCCGGGACAAGCTATGGCTACACCTTC,CASTTSGTSYGYTF,NA,NA,TRBV28,TRBJ1-2
TGTGCCAGCAGTCCCTCGGCGGGGAGAAGCTACAATGAGCAGTTCTTC,CASSPSAGRSYNEQFF,NA,NA,TRBV28,TRBJ2-1
TGTGCCAGCAGCCTAAGCCGGGACAGGAGGTCTAGAGACACTGAAGCTTTCTTT,CASSLSRDRRSRDTEAFF,TRBD1,few,TRBV7-2,TRBJ1-1
TGTGCCAGCAGCGGGCAAGCCGGGACCCTGGTCGAGCAGTACTTC,CASSGQAGTLVEQYF,NA,once,TRBV6-6,TRBJ2-7
TGTGCCAGCAGCTTAGGAGGACAGGGTTCCACCTACGAGCAGTACTTC,CASSLGGQGSTYEQYF,TRBD1,NA,TRBV11-1,TRBJ2-7
TGTGCCAGCAGTTCCTTACAGAGGGGAAACACTGAAGCTTTCTTT,CASSSLQRGNTEAFF,NA,NA,TRBV27,TRBJ1-1